Described below is a single T cell receptor beta chain sequence and its context. Its antigen remains unidentified. 13 Jbeta primers and 60 Vbeta primers were used for the PCR. Using immunoSEQ multiplex PCR, the repertoire was profiled, and TCRdb retains in-frame clones only, with some absent. The top ten hold roughly 3% of the sample, which has about 93,000 clones, about four fifths seen once. The entry originates in a study of cytomegalovirus exposure and HLA in healthy donors. Germline trimming cut 4 bases from V and 5 bases from J; bases unmatched to any gene: 10. The CDR3 has 16 amino acids. Germline V gives CDR1 MNHEY, CDR2 SVGAGI. Study results and caveats: It was reported in a later analysis that an Asian-associated ancestry cluster showed fewer N-insertions than the 666-donor mean.

The specimen sequenced was PBMCs. The chain links TRBV6-5 to TRBJ2-3; 9 bases line up with TRBD1. The sequence was obtained from a woman between 35 and 50 years old in good health and CMV-seronegative. CDR3 protein: CASSWMGTGKGDTQYF. In DNA, the CDR3 is TGTGCCAGCAGTTGGATGGGGACAGGGAAGGGAGATACGCAGTATTTT.